The 20 T cell receptor beta chains below were found in one sample sequenced in a study of blood T cell repertoires in COVID-19. The method was immunoSEQ multiplex PCR; TCRdb's version includes in-frame clones alone and lacks a portion of them. The data show 120,000 to 150,000 clones, around nine tenths seen once. What was sequenced was peripheral blood. These receptor sequences come from a human donor in a cohort sampled during active COVID-19.

The V and J genes are TRBV7-9 and TRBJ2-5; D remains ambiguous. The germline V gene encodes CDR1 SEHNR and CDR2 FQNEAQ (reference sequence). The CDR3 length is 12 residues. V was trimmed by 5 bases and J by 5 bases, leaving 9 bases between them. Here the CDR3 reads CASSPVVETQYF. In nucleotides, the CDR3 is TGTGCCAGCAGCCCAGTCGTGGAGACCCAGTACTTC.

The count of this clone is one. This chain connects TRBV2 to TRBJ1-1, with D maybe TRBD1 (6 bases). The germline V gene has CDR1 SNHLY and CDR2 FYNNEI. V lost 3 bases and J lost 5, with 22 bases in between. This CDR3 comprises 17 residues. The CDR3 is CASSEVQGRSGKTEAFF. CDR3 sequence (DNA): TGTGCCAGCAGTGAGGTCCAGGGGCGCTCGGGGAAAACTGAAGCTTTCTTT. Looking up the rest from reference TRBV2 and TRBJ1-1 gives the full variable domain: EPEVTQTPSHQVTQMGQEVILRCVPISNHLYFYWYRQILGQKVEFLVSFYNNEISEKSEIFDDQFSVERPDGSNFTLKIRSTKLEDSAMYFCASSEVQGRSGKTEAFFGQGTRLTVV.

The chain couples TRBV28 to TRBJ2-7; possible D gene TRBD1, 6 bases. This CDR3 region has 14 residues. V lost 4 bases and J 4 bases, leaving 14 bases between the germline ends. Per the germline V gene, CDR1 is MDHEN and CDR2 is SYDVKM. The CDR3, as DNA: TGTGCCAGCAGTTCCCAGGGGCAACTTTACGAGCAGTACTTC. As protein: CASSSQGQLYEQYF.

The rearrangement links TRBV6-5 to TRBJ2-3, with a tentative D call TRBD2 (6 bases). Trimming removed 3 bases from V and 2 bases from J, with 12 bases in between. CDR3 length: 15 amino acids. Looked up from germline, CDR1 is MNHEY and CDR2 is SVGAGI. The CDR3 bases are TGTGCCAGCAGTTATACGGGAGTATCCACAGATACGCAGTATTTT. It specifies CASSYTGVSTDTQYF.

This chain links TRBV18 with TRBJ2-1; 8 bases line up with TRBD2. The V and J ends lost 0 bases and 9 bases, in that order; junction bases with no gene match: 13. CDR1 is KGHSH, CDR2 LQKENI, per germline. The CDR3 totals 17 residues. DNA of the CDR3: TGTGCCAGCTCACCACCTTTAGTAGCGGGAACCCAGGGTGAGCAGTTCTTC. Protein sequence: CASSPPLVAGTQGEQFF.

This clone was seen only a few times. The V and J genes are TRBV6-1 and TRBJ2-7; no firm D call. V dropped 1 base and J dropped 2 bases, with 6 bases sitting between them. The CDR3 extends over 13 amino acids. Germline CDR1 MNHNS, CDR2 SASEGT. CDR3 protein: CASSEGQAYEQYF. The CDR3 DNA reads TGTGCCAGCAGTGAAGGTCAGGCCTACGAGCAGTACTTC.

The chain carries TRBV7-9 and TRBJ2-7, with D perhaps TRBD1 (6 bases). This CDR3 region has 14 residues. V was pared by 6 bases and J by 4 bases, with 16 bases between. CDR1 is SEHNR, CDR2 FQNEAQ, per germline (reference sequence). CDR3 sequence: CASRSAGEWYEQYF. For the CDR3, the DNA is TGTGCCAGCAGATCTGCAGGGGAATGGTACGAGCAGTACTTC.

V gene TRBV27 combines with J gene TRBJ2-5; 8 nucleotides line up with TRBD2. This CDR3 is built from 13 residues. V lost 11 bases and J lost 4; bases outside the gene matches: 9. Germline V gene sequence: CDR1 MNHEY, CDR2 SMNVEV (reference sequence). DNA of the CDR3: TGTGCCCTCTATAGGCTAGCGGGAGAGACCCAGTACTTC. Protein product: CALYRLAGETQYF.

The chain links TRBV6-5 to TRBJ2-3; the D gene is possibly TRBD2 (6 bases). Looked up from germline, CDR1 is MNHEY and CDR2 is SVGAGI. Trimming took 7 bases from V and 5 from J, leaving 13 bases between them. The CDR3 covers 13 residues. The CDR3 here is CASTPPGGDTQYF. The CDR3 DNA is TGTGCCAGCACCCCCCCCGGGGGAGATACGCAGTATTTT.

The rearrangement joins TRBV7-9 to TRBJ2-2; tentative D call: TRBD1 (6 bases). Trimming took 5 bases from V and 6 from J, leaving 16 bases between them. This CDR3 has 15 amino acids. Germline V gene data show CDR1 as SEHNR and CDR2 as FQNEAQ (reference sequence). The CDR3 protein is CASSPVTGRAGELFF. CDR3 bases: TGTGCCAGCAGCCCCGTAACAGGGCGCGCCGGGGAGCTGTTTTTT. The full variable domain, with the rest looked up from reference TRBV7-9 and TRBJ2-2, is DTGVSQNPRHKITKRGQNVTFRCDPISEHNRLYWYRQTLGQGPEFLTYFQNEAQLEKSRLLSDRFSAERPKGSFSTLEIQRTEQGDSAMYLCASSPVTGRAGELFFGEGSRLTVL.

V usage is TRBV5-4 and J usage is TRBJ2-3, with 7 bases fitting TRBD2. Trimming took 3 bases from V and 2 from J; bases not matched to a gene: 6. CDR1 and CDR2 from the germline V gene are SGHNT and YYREEE (reference sequence). The length of the CDR3 is 15 residues. The CDR3 is CASSWGEGVTDTQYF. Here the CDR3 DNA reads TGTGCCAGCAGCTGGGGGGAGGGCGTCACAGATACGCAGTATTTT.

The V and J genes are TRBV10-2 and TRBJ2-5; 8 bases align to TRBD2. Germline lookup yields CDR1 WSHSY and CDR2 SAAADI. V lost 2 bases to trimming and J lost 3 bases; unmatched junction nucleotides: 8. The CDR3 is made up of 16 amino acids. CDR3 in DNA: TGCGCCAGCAGTGAGAGGATACTAGCGGCTAAAGAGACCCAGTACTTC. Translated, it gives CASSERILAAKETQYF.

The V gene is TRBV6-6, the J gene TRBJ2-1; no clear D. Trimming cost V 2 bases and J 8 bases, with 10 bases left between them. The CDR3 spans 13 residues. Looked up from germline, CDR1 is MNHNY and CDR2 is SVGAGI (reference sequence). The CDR3 loop reads CASSYRSFDEQFF. The CDR3 DNA is TGTGCCAGCAGTTACCGTAGCTTCGATGAGCAGTTCTTC.

The V call is TRBV6-5, the J call TRBJ2-5; a weak D match, TRBD2 (6 bases). CDR1 and CDR2 from the germline V gene are MNHEY and SVGAGI. The CDR3 is 15 residues long. V lost 5 bases and J 5 bases, leaving 18 bases between the germline ends. The CDR3 bases are TGTGCCAGCAGTCCCGTAAGCGGGTCCTCGGAGACCCAGTACTTC. As protein: CASSPVSGSSETQYF.

This chain's CDR3 is CASSQTRAGELFF. CDR3 in DNA: TGCGCCAGCAGCCAAACCCGTGCGGGGGAGCTGTTTTTT. The J gene is TRBJ2-2, the V gene TRBV4-1; D gene ambiguous. Trimming pared 2 bases from V and 8 bases from J, leaving 9 bases between. The CDR3 loop spans 13 amino acids. Germline-derived CDR1 and CDR2 are MGHRA and YSYEKL.

The chain recombines TRBV7-6 with TRBJ2-5, with 9 nucleotides matching TRBD2. Germline V gene lookup returns CDR1 SGHVS and CDR2 FNYEAQ. CDR3 length: 19 amino acids. V lost 1 base and J lost 3; bases outside the gene matches: 15. The CDR3 DNA is TGTGCCAGCAGCTTAGTACGGCTGACGGCTAGCGGGGTAAAAGAGACCCAGTACTTC. It specifies CASSLVRLTASGVKETQYF.

V usage is TRBV10-2 and J usage is TRBJ1-1; 7 bases fit TRBD1. The CDR3 has 15 amino acids. V shed 7 bases and J 4 bases; nucleotides not matched to a gene: 12. Germline V lookup: CDR1 WSHSY, CDR2 SAAADI. CDR3 sequence: CASTETRQGPTEAFF. In DNA form, the CDR3 reads TGCGCCAGCACCGAGACGAGACAGGGTCCCACTGAAGCTTTCTTT.

This clone occurred once. The chain joins TRBV28 to TRBJ1-1; D gene ambiguous. Between the trimmed V and J ends, which lost 3 bases and 4 bases, there was a span of 12 bases. CDR3 length: 14 amino acids. The germline CDR1 and CDR2 sequences are MDHEN and SYDVKM. CDR3 amino acids: CASSFVDRGTEAFF. In DNA, the CDR3 is TGTGCCAGCAGTTTTGTGGATCGGGGCACTGAAGCTTTCTTT. The full variable domain, with the rest looked up from reference TRBV28 and TRBJ1-1, is DVKVTQSSRYLVKRTGEKVFLECVQDMDHENMFWYRQDPGLGLRLIYFSYDVKMKEKGDIPEGYSVSREKKERFSLILESASTNQTSMYLCASSFVDRGTEAFFGQGTRLTVV.

This chain connects TRBV7-2 to TRBJ2-5; possible D gene TRBD1, 5 bases. CDR3 length: 13 residues. Trimming removed 5 bases at V and 3 bases at J, with 10 bases between. Germline values: CDR1 SGHTA, CDR2 FQGNSA. In DNA, the CDR3 is TGTGCCAGCAGCGGGGCCAGGAAAGAGACCCAGTACTTC. Its translation is CASSGARKETQYF.

The chain combines TRBV19 with TRBJ2-2; no clear D gene. This CDR3 has 14 residues. Germline V gene sequence: CDR1 LNHDA, CDR2 SQIVND (reference sequence). V was clipped by 7 bases and J by 4 bases, with 13 bases between them. CDR3 in DNA: TGTGCCAGTACTCGGTCCTCGGGCACCGGGGAGCTGTTTTTT. It codes for CASTRSSGTGELFF.